The present T cell receptor beta chain was sequenced within a study of T-cell reconstitution after alpha-beta-depleted transplantation in children. This clonotype was observed at least ten times. The antigen remains undetermined. Unique molecular identifiers featured in how the TCRbeta library was prepared. MiXCR, applied by TCRdb to the PCR reads, yields one record per CDR3 protein. The sample has 25,000 to 30,000 distinct CDR3 sequences, about 6.2% seen once; the top ten hold around 7%. V lost 4 bases and J 1 base, leaving 20 bases between the germline ends. This CDR3 has 17 residues. Study-wide results and limits: About two months after transplant, alpha-beta T cells reportedly came from several hundred expanded graft clones. From newly produced T cells came most of the T-cell counts and diversity one year after transplant. TCRbeta diversity was high at day 60 in some patients (a result of surviving recipient T cells and thymic progenitors).

The sample in question was PBMCs, mostly from graft donor cells, obtained 180 days after TCRalphabeta/CD19-depleted stem cell transplant. The sequence derives from a male patient younger than 18 who had a stem cell transplant for acute myeloid leukemia, so the T cells may come from the graft donor. The chain joins TRBV12-3 or TRBV12-4 to TRBJ2-7; D unclear. Written as DNA, the CDR3 is TGTGCCAGCAGTTCCCCCCCCGGAACCGTTTTATCCTACGAGCAGTACTTC. Amino acid sequence: CASSSPPGTVLSYEQYF.